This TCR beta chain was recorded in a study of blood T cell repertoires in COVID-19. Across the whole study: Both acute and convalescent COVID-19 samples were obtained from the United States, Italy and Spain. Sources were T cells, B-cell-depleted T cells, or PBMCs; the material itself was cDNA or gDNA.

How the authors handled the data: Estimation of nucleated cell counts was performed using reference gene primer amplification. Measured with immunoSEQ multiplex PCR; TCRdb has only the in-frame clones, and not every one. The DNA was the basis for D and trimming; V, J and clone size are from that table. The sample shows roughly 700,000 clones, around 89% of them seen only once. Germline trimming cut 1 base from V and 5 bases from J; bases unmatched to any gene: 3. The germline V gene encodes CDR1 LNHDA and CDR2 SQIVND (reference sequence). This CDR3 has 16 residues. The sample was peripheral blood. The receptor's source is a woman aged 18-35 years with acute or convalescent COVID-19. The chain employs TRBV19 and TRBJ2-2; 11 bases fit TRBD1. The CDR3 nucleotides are TGTGCCAGTAGTATAGGGACAGGGGGCGGGACCGGGGAGCTGTTTTTT. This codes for CASSIGTGGGTGELFF.